This T cell receptor (beta chain) was observed in a study of long-term antiretroviral therapy in people with HIV. V shed 1 base, J shed 0 bases, and the junction held 8 bases outside the gene matches. Germline assignment: CDR1 SGDLS and CDR2 YYNGEE. The CDR3 is 17 amino acids. Every HIV-positive participant received treatment in the United States. This was the immunoSEQ v3.0 assay at survey level. Repertoires were generated with immunoSEQ multiplex PCR, while TCRdb's copy carries only in-frame clones and drops some. The table has under 45,000 clones, around 86% seen once. Here the sequenced sample was unsorted PBMCs, taken 1 year after starting antiretroviral therapy. The receptor comes from a man younger than 35 with HIV. The chain has TRBV9 and TRBJ1-2; 8 positions agree with TRBD1. The CDR3 DNA reads TGTGCCAGCAGCGTATCATTAGGGACAGGCTCTAACTATGGCTACACCTTC. It codes for CASSVSLGTGSNYGYTF.